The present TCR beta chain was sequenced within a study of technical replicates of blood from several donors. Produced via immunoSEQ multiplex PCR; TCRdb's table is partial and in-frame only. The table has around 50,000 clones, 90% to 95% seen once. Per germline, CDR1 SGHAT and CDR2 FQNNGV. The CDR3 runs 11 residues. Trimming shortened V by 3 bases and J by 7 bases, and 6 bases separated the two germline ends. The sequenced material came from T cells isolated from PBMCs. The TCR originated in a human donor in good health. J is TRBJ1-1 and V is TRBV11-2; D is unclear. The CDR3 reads CASSFGFEAFF. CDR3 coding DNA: TGTGCCAGCAGCTTTGGCTTTGAAGCTTTCTTT.